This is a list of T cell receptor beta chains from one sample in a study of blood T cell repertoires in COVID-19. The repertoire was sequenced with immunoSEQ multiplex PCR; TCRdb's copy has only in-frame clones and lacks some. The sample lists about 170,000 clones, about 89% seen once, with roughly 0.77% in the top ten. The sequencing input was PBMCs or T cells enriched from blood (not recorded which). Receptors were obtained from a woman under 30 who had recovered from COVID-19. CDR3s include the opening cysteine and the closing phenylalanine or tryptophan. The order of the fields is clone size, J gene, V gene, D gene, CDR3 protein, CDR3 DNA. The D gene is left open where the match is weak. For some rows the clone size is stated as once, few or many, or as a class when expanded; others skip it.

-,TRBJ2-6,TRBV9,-,CASSDREAGANVLTF,TGTGCCAGCAGCGACAGGGAAGCTGGGGCCAACGTCCTGACTTTC
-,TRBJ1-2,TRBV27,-,CASSLAGPRYYGYTF,TGTGCCAGCAGTTTGGCGGGGCCGCGGTACTATGGCTACACCTTC
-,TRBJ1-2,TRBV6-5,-,CASRHSGGANYGYTF,TGTGCCAGCAGGCATTCAGGAGGGGCTAACTATGGCTACACCTTC
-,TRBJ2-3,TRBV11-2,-,CASSLGQGTSSTDTQYF,TGTGCCAGCAGCTTAGGACAAGGGACATCAAGCACAGATACGCAGTATTTT
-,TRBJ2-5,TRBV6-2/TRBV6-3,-,CASSQGGETQYF,TGTGCCAGCAGTCAAGGGGGAGAGACCCAGTACTTC
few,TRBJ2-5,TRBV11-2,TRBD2,CASSPGTSGRSQETQYF,TGTGCCAGCAGCCCCGGGACTAGCGGGAGGTCACAAGAGACCCAGTACTTC
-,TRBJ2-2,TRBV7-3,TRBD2,CASSPGLAYTGELFF,TGTGCCAGCAGCCCGGGACTAGCGTACACCGGGGAGCTGTTTTTT
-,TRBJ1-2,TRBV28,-,CASSLQDYGYTF,TGTGCCAGCAGTTTGCAGGACTATGGCTACACCTTC
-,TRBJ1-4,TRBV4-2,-,CASSQDTGEKLFF,TGTGCCAGCAGCCAAGATACGGGGGAAAAACTGTTTTTT
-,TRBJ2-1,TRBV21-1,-,CASTPGQGIGQFF,TGTGCCAGCACCCCGGGACAGGGGATCGGGCAGTTCTTC
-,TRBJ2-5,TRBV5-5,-,CASSFVAGETQYF,TGTGCCAGCAGCTTCGTGGCGGGGGAGACCCAGTACTTC
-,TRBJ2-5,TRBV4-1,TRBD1,CASSRTLQGDETQYF,TGCGCCAGCAGCCGCACACTACAGGGGGATGAGACCCAGTACTTC
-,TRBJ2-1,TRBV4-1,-,CASSQGSLNEQFF,TGCGCCAGCAGCCAAGGGAGTTTGAATGAGCAGTTCTTC
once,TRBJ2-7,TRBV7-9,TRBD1,CASSSPGQTYEQYF,TGTGCCAGCAGCTCTCCGGGACAGACCTACGAGCAGTACTTC
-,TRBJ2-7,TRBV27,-,CASSLSNRADEQYF,TGTGCCAGCAGTTTATCGAACAGGGCCGACGAGCAGTACTTC
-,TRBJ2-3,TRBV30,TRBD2,CAWSVGTSGRSDTQYF,TGTGCCTGGAGTGTAGGGACTAGCGGGAGATCAGATACGCAGTATTTT
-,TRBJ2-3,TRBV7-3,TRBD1,CASSLGTGNTDTQYF,TGTGCCAGCAGCTTAGGGACAGGGAACACAGATACGCAGTATTTT
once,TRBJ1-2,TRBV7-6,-,CASSPPEGRYTF,TGTGCCAGCAGCCCCCCTGAGGGTCGCTACACCTTC
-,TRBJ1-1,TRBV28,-,CASRVAGAVDTEAFF,TGTGCCAGCAGAGTCGCGGGGGCGGTTGACACTGAAGCTTTCTTT
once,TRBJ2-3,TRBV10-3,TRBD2,CAIRKLAEHTDTQYF,TGTGCCATCAGGAAACTAGCGGAACACACAGATACGCAGTATTTT
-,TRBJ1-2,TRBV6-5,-,CASRPGYGYTF,TGTGCCAGCAGGCCGGGCTATGGCTACACCTTC
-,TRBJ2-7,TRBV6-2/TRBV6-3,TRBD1,CASSLGRGLDEQYF,TGTGCCAGCAGTTTGGGCAGGGGGCTTGACGAGCAGTACTTC
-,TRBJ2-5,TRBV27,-,CASSSGPGTQYF,TGTGCCAGCAGTTCCGGCCCAGGGACCCAGTACTTC
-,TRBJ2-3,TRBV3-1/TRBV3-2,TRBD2,CASSPGLAGITDTQYF,TGTGCCAGCAGCCCGGGACTAGCGGGAATCACAGATACGCAGTATTTT
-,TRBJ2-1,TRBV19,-,CASSIAGYNEQFF,TGTGCCAGTAGTATAGCAGGCTACAATGAGCAGTTCTTC